The 25 T cell receptor beta chains given below trace back to one sample, sequenced in a study of blood T cells in healthy people across ages (dated by TCRdb to about 2015). The library was prepared using 5' RACE. Sequencing relied on an Illumina HiSeq 2500. A second about 7 to 11 cycle PCR used a sample-barcoded 5' primer and a J-beta primer mix. The public reads were reprocessed in TCRdb via fastp at Q25 and MiXCR, keeping in-frame beta chains. Rows are unified per CDR3 protein, each entry keeping the most common DNA and genes. The sample table shows about 680,000 distinct CDR3 sequences, and around 45% are seen once. The ten most abundant clones make up under 35% of the sample. The sequencing input was blood. The receptors were sampled from a woman aged 55-70 years in good health.

Worth noting for this clonotype: The junction departs from germline at one end; a sequencing error may be responsible. This chain uses TRBV20-1 with TRBJ1-6; no clear D gene. The V gene's germline CDR1 is DFQATT and CDR2 SNEGSKA (reference sequence). This CDR3 contains 14 residues. CDR3 DNA: TGCAGTGCTCGAGAGATCTCCTATAATTCACCCCTCCACTTT. Protein sequence: CSAREISYNSPLHF.

The genes are TRBV28 and TRBJ2-4; D remains ambiguous. This CDR3 is 16 amino acids long. Germline CDR1 and CDR2: MDHEN and SYDVKM. V was pared by 8 bases and J by 0 bases, with 17 bases between. Here the CDR3 reads CASRSPQLIAKNIQYF. CDR3 nucleotides: TGTGCCAGCCGGTCCCCTCAACTGATAGCCAAAAACATTCAGTACTTC. Complete variable domain (other parts from reference TRBV28 and TRBJ2-4): DVKVTQSSRYLVKRTGEKVFLECVQDMDHENMFWYRQDPGLGLRLIYFSYDVKMKEKGDIPEGYSVSREKKERFSLILESASTNQTSMYLCASRSPQLIAKNIQYFGAGTRLSVL.

This clonotype appeared a few times. The junction does not match germline at one end; this may be a read error. The V call is TRBV7-7, the J call TRBJ2-2; D is uncertain. The V gene's germline CDR1 is SSHAT and CDR2 FNYEAQ (reference sequence). The CDR3 is 14 residues long. CDR3: CASSRTVNTGELFF. The DNA of the CDR3 is TGTGCTAGCAGCCGGACGGTGAACACCGGGGAGCTGTTTTTT.

J is TRBJ2-5 and V is TRBV13, with TRBD1 identical over 8 bases. CDR1 is PRHDT, CDR2 FYEKMQ, per germline (reference sequence). The CDR3 totals 16 residues. The J segment lost 0 bases and the V segment lost 2 bases, leaving 5 bases of the junction unmatched. The CDR3 DNA follows: TGTGCCAGCAGCTTACAGGGGGCTGGCGACCAAGAGACCCAGTACTTC. It specifies CASSLQGAGDQETQYF.

The chain is built from TRBV4-2 and TRBJ1-5; 7 bases match TRBD1. The CDR3 is 17 amino acids. The V and J ends lost 0 bases and 4 bases, in that order; junction bases with no gene match: 9. CDR1 and CDR2 (germline): LGHNA, YNFKEQ. CDR3 nucleotide sequence: TGTGCCAGCAGCCAAGATCGACAGGGCAGGGGAAATCAGCCCCAGCATTTT. Translation gives CASSQDRQGRGNQPQHF.

The V gene is TRBV12-3 or TRBV12-4, the J gene TRBJ2-5; 9 bases match TRBD2. CDR3 size: 14 residues. Trimming at V came to 6 bases and at J to 9 bases, leaving 11 bases not matched to a gene. The CDR3 protein is CASSSASGTRAQYF. In DNA, the CDR3 is TGTGCCAGCAGCTCAGCTAGCGGGACGCGGGCCCAGTACTTC.

This rearrangement joins TRBV5-1 to TRBJ1-1; 11 bases fit TRBD1. This CDR3 contains 15 residues. Germline assignment: CDR1 SGHRS and CDR2 YFSETQ. V was pared by 2 bases and J by 7 bases, with 7 bases of the junction left unmatched. This CDR3 is CASSFISGTGGEAFF. The CDR3 bases are TGCGCCAGCAGCTTCATATCCGGGACAGGGGGTGAAGCTTTCTTT.

The chain's CDR3 is CASSYGTGYTDTQYF. The CDR3 DNA sequence: TGTGCCAGCAGCTACGGGACAGGGTACACAGATACGCAGTATTTT. This sequence joins TRBV13 and TRBJ2-3; 9 bases fit TRBD1. The CDR3 runs to 15 residues. The junction had 4 bases not matched to a gene; V was cut back by 4 bases and J by 2 bases. Germline lookup yields CDR1 PRHDT and CDR2 FYEKMQ (reference sequence).

The rearrangement joins TRBV21-1 to TRBJ2-7; the table names TRBD1, a call not compared with the DNA. TRBV21-1 is a pseudogene. The CDR3 runs 16 residues. CDR3 region: CASSKAPETGGSEQYF. The CDR3 DNA reads TGTGCCAGCAGCAAAGCGCCGGAGACAGGGGGCAGCGAGCAGTACTTC.

This clonotype was observed a handful of times. The chain uses TRBV7-2 and TRBJ2-1, with 9 bases aligning to TRBD2. This CDR3 contains 15 residues. The V and J ends lost 1 base and 8 bases, in that order; junction bases with no gene match: 6. The germline V gene has CDR1 SGHTA and CDR2 FQGNSA. CDR3 residues: CASSLVASGNHEQFF. CDR3 sequence (DNA): TGTGCCAGCAGCTTAGTGGCTAGCGGGAATCATGAGCAGTTCTTC. Full variable domain (remainder filled in from reference TRBV7-2 and TRBJ2-1): GAGVSQSPSNKVTEKGKDVELRCDPISGHTALYWYRQSLGQGLEFLIYFQGNSAPDKSGLPSDRFSAERTGGSVSTLTIQRTQQEDSAVYLCASSLVASGNHEQFFGPGTRLTVL.

This clonotype was recorded a few times. The chain combines TRBV18 with TRBJ2-7; possibly TRBD1 or TRBD2 for D (6 bases each). The CDR3 loop spans 15 amino acids. Germline CDR1 KGHSH, CDR2 LQKENI. Trimming shortened V by 3 bases and J by 3 bases, and 15 bases separated the two germline ends. CDR3 coding DNA: TGTGCCAGCTCACCCCAGAGGGGGGTCGGCTACGAGCAGTACTTC. Translated, it gives CASSPQRGVGYEQYF.

About this clonotype itself: Relative to the germline gene, one junction end is altered; a read error may explain this. V usage is TRBV5-1 and J usage is TRBJ2-5; D not resolved. CDR3 size: 12 residues. Looked up from germline, CDR1 is SGHRS and CDR2 is YFSETQ. The CDR3 DNA sequence: TGCGCCAGCATCTTGGATCAAGAGACCCAGTACTTC. It yields the protein CASILDQETQYF.

Ten or more counts support this clonotype. The gene calls are TRBV7-2 and TRBJ2-7, with D unclear. V lost 6 bases and J lost 2, with 11 bases in between. The germline V gene has CDR1 SGHTA and CDR2 FQGNSA. CDR3 size: 13 residues. This CDR3 is CASSWASTYEQYF. As DNA, the CDR3 is TGTGCCAGCAGTTGGGCATCCACCTACGAGCAGTACTTC.

CDR3 amino acids: CASSRGVRGVDHEQFF. DNA of the CDR3: TGTGCCAGCAGTCGGGGGGTGAGGGGAGTAGACCATGAGCAGTTCTTC. The rearrangement uses TRBV6-2 or TRBV6-3 and TRBJ2-1, with TRBD2 matching 7 bases. Looked up from germline, CDR1 is MNHEY and CDR2 is SVGEGT. Losses at the gene ends were 5 bases for V and 8 bases for J; bases not matched to a gene: 15. This CDR3 spans 16 amino acids.

The CDR3 sequence: CAISELAGAYNEQFF. The DNA for the CDR3 is TGTGCCATCAGTGAGCTAGCGGGGGCCTACAATGAGCAGTTCTTC. This chain connects TRBV10-3 to TRBJ2-1; TRBD2 matches at 10 bases. The CDR3 totals 15 residues. V was clipped by 2 bases and J by 2 bases; unmatched bases: 0. Germline V gene lookup returns CDR1 ENHRY and CDR2 SYGVKD.

The gene calls are TRBV20-1 and TRBJ2-7; either TRBD1 or TRBD2 may fit D (5 bases each). CDR1 DFQATT and CDR2 SNEGSKA come from the germline V gene (reference sequence). The CDR3 consists of 15 residues. Between the trimmed V and J ends, which lost 5 bases and 3 bases, there was a span of 20 bases. As DNA, the CDR3 is TGCAGTGCTCCTACGTCAGGGACGGCTATCTACGAGCAGTACTTC. Translating gives CSAPTSGTAIYEQYF.

The rearrangement links TRBV12-3 or TRBV12-4 to TRBJ2-3; perhaps D is TRBD1 or TRBD2 (5 bases each). This CDR3 is 14 amino acids long. Trimming took 5 bases from V and 5 from J, leaving 14 bases between them. CDR3 sequence (DNA): TGTGCCAGCAGTGGCCCCAAGGGACGAGATACGCAGTATTTT. Protein sequence: CASSGPKGRDTQYF.

V gene TRBV7-9 combines with J gene TRBJ2-3; TRBD2 matches 14 bases. Germline lookup yields CDR1 SEHNR and CDR2 FQNEAQ (reference sequence). The CDR3 runs to 17 residues. The V and J ends lost 4 bases and 2 bases, in that order; junction bases with no gene match: 5. This CDR3 reads CASSSGTSGSPTDTQYF. The CDR3 DNA reads TGTGCCAGCAGCTCTGGGACTAGCGGGAGTCCCACAGATACGCAGTATTTT.

This clonotype occurred once. This rearrangement joins TRBV12-3 or TRBV12-4 to TRBJ2-1; D is undetermined. Trimming left V 0 bases short and J 2 bases short, with 5 bases between. The CDR3 runs to 14 residues. CDR3: CASSLANPYNEQFF. CDR3 bases: TGTGCCAGCAGTTTAGCCAATCCCTACAATGAGCAGTTCTTC.

This chain connects TRBV2 to TRBJ2-3; D may be TRBD1 (6 bases). The CDR3 length is 10 residues. Germline V gives CDR1 SNHLY, CDR2 FYNNEI. V was clipped by 9 bases and J by 9 bases, with 10 bases between them. The CDR3 here is CARQGSTQYF. CDR3 coding DNA: TGTGCCAGACAGGGTTCGACGCAGTATTTT.

The sample holds a few counts of this clonotype. This chain links TRBV28 with TRBJ2-7; 8 nucleotides agree with TRBD2. V dropped 4 bases and J dropped 2; count of bases not matched to a gene: 7. The CDR3 is made up of 15 amino acids. Germline V gene lookup returns CDR1 MDHEN and CDR2 SYDVKM. The DNA for the CDR3 is TGTGCCAGCAGTTCCACGGGACTAGTCCCCTACGAGCAGTACTTC. Protein sequence: CASSSTGLVPYEQYF.

V is TRBV20-1 and J is TRBJ2-5; 7 nucleotides align to TRBD2. V lost 1 base and J lost 11; bases outside the gene matches: 19. Germline V CDR1 and CDR2: DFQATT, SNEGSKA (reference sequence). This CDR3 has 16 residues. CDR3 loop: CSARAFGGRGIGEQYF. The CDR3 coding sequence is TGCAGTGCTAGAGCATTCGGCGGGAGAGGGATCGGTGAGCAGTACTTC.

The V and J genes are TRBV2 and TRBJ2-2; 7 bases align to TRBD2. The CDR3 totals 15 residues. With 7 bases clipped from V and 5 bases from J, the junction kept 10 bases outside the gene matches. Germline loops: CDR1 SNHLY, CDR2 FYNNEI. The CDR3 protein is CASTAGWGGTGELFF. CDR3 DNA sequence: TGTGCCAGCACGGCTGGATGGGGAGGGACCGGGGAGCTGTTTTTT.

This clonotype was seen only a few times. The J gene is TRBJ1-2, the V gene TRBV28; D is perhaps TRBD1 (6 bases). The length of the CDR3 is 21 residues. The germline gives CDR1 MDHEN, CDR2 SYDVKM. The V and J ends lost 3 bases and 8 bases respectively, with 37 bases between them. The CDR3 loop reads CASSFAGLGAKRREQAGGYTF. The CDR3, as DNA: TGTGCCAGCAGTTTTGCAGGTTTGGGGGCAAAGAGACGGGAACAGGCAGGCGGCTACACCTTC.

This chain connects TRBV18 to TRBJ2-5; no clear D gene. Looked up from germline, CDR1 is KGHSH and CDR2 is LQKENI. The CDR3 length is 13 residues. Trimming pared 3 bases from V and 1 base from J, leaving 6 bases between. This chain's CDR3 is CASSPALQETQYF. CDR3 nucleotide sequence: TGTGCCAGCTCACCTGCCCTCCAAGAGACCCAGTACTTC.